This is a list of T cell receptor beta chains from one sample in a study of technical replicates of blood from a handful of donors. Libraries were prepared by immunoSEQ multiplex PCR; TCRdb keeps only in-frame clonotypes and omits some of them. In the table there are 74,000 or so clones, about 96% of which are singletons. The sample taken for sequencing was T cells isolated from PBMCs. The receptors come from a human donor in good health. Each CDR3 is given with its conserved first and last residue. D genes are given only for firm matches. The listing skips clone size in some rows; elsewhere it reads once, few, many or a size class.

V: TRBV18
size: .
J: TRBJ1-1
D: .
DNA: TGTGCCAGCTCACCTAACGAGGCAGCCTTTATGAACACTGAAGCTTTCTTT
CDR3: CASSPNEAAFMNTEAFF

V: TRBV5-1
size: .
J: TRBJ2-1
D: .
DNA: TGCGCCAGCAGCTGGCAGGGGCTCGGCTACAATGAGCAGTTCTTC
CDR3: CASSWQGLGYNEQFF

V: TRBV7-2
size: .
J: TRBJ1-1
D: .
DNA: TGTGCCAGCAGTTTTCGGGGCGGGGGGCTGGTTACTGAAGCTTTCTTT
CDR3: CASSFRGGGLVTEAFF

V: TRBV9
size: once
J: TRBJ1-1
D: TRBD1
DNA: TGTGCCAGCAGCGTGCAAGACAGGGGGAACACTGAAGCTTTCTTT
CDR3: CASSVQDRGNTEAFF

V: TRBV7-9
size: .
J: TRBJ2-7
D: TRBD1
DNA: TGTGCCAGCAGCTTAGGGCGAGGACAGGGTTCTAACGAGCAGTACTTC
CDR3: CASSLGRGQGSNEQYF

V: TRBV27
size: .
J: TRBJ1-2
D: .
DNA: TGTGCCAGCAGGCAGGGGTTGGGCTACACCTTC
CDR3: CASRQGLGYTF

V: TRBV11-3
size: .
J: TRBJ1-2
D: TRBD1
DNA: TGTGCCAGCAGCGCAGGGGGCTATGGCTACACCTTC
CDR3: CASSAGGYGYTF

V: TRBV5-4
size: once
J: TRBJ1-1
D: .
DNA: TGTGCCAGCAGACCAGACAGCATGAACACTGAAGCTTTCTTT
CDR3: CASRPDSMNTEAFF

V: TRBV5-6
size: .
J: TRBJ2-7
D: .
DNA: TGTGCCAGCAGCTCGGAGACTAGGGACGAGCAGTACTTC
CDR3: CASSSETRDEQYF

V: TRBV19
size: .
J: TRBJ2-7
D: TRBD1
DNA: TGTGCCAGTAGTATACTCCCGTGGGGACAGGGAACAGGCGAGCAGTACTTC
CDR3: CASSILPWGQGTGEQYF

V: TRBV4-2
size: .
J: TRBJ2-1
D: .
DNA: TGTGCCAGCAGCCTTTTGCGCAATGAGCAGTTCTTC
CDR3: CASSLLRNEQFF

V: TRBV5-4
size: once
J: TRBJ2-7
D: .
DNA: TGTGCCAGCAGCTTCTATAATTACGAGCAGTACTTC
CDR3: CASSFYNYEQYF

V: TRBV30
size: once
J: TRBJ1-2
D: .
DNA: TGTGCCTGGAGTCAGGGAGGGGACTATGGCTACACCTTC
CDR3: CAWSQGGDYGYTF

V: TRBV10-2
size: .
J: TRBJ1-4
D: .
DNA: TGCGCCAGCAGCGTAACCCAGGGAAGCAATGAAAAACTGTTTTTT
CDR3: CASSVTQGSNEKLFF

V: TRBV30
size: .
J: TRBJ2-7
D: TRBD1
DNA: TGTGCCTGGAGGGACAGGGCGTCCTACGAGCAGTACTTC
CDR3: CAWRDRASYEQYF

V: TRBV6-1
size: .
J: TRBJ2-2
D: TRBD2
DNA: TGTGCCAGCAGTGGAGTCGGGCGGGAGTATACCGGGGAGCTGTTTTTT
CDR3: CASSGVGREYTGELFF

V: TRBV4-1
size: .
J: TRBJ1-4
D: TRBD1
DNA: TGCGCCAGCAGCCCGATAGTCGGACAGGGAGTTGAAAAACTGTTTTTT
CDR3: CASSPIVGQGVEKLFF

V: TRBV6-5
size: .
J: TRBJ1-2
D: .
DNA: TGTGCCAGCACCCTGGGGGGGACCCACTATGGCTACACCTTC
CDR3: CASTLGGTHYGYTF

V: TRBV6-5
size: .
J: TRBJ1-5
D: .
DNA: TGTGCCAGCAGTTACTCAAGGAGAAGCAATCAGCCCCAGCATTTT
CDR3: CASSYSRRSNQPQHF

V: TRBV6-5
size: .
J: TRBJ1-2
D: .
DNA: TGTGCCAGTCTCCCGGGTCCACAGGGCCATGGCTACACCTTC
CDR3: CASLPGPQGHGYTF

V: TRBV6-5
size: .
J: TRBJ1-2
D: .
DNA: TGTGCCAGCAGGGCAGGGGCCTATGGCTACACCTTC
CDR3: CASRAGAYGYTF

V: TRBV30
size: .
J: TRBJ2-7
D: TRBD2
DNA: TGTGCCTGGAGTGTATTTTTAACTAGCGGGAGGGCCTCCTACGAGCAGTACTTC
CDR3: CAWSVFLTSGRASYEQYF

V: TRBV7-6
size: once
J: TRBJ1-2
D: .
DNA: TGTGCCAGCAGCTCAGGGTTAGCTGGCTACACCTTC
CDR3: CASSSGLAGYTF

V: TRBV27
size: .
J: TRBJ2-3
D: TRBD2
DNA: TGTGCCAGCAGTCTGGGACTAGCGGGAGCTAGCACAGATACGCAGTATTTT
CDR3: CASSLGLAGASTDTQYF